This entry features one T cell receptor beta chain sequence. No antigen is known for it. The sample is drawn from a study of shared clonotypes between healthy human individuals. Study-level findings and limits: Sampling involved blood alone; tissue repertoires likely differ.

Among the unsorted PBMC samples, replicate PCRs used about 300 ng DNA, roughly 30,000 T cell genomes. Original data processing: Junction-only immunoSEQ data arrived without quality scores, meaning filtering differed. Clones were read by immunoSEQ multiplex PCR, and TCRdb kept only the in-frame ones, dropping some. The V and J calls and the clone size are those of that table, but D and trimming were determined from the DNA. The sample contains some 490,000 clones, 65% to 85% of which appear only once. The TCR originated in a woman aged 40 to 55 in good health. Some clones in this sample may be carry-over from other donors' samples. Sequencing used PBMCs.

The CDR3 nucleotides are TGTGCCACCGGGAAAGGGGTGAACACTGAAGCTTTCTTT. Translated: CATGKGVNTEAFF. This sequence joins TRBV15 and TRBJ1-1, with D possibly matching TRBD1 (5 bases). CDR1 and CDR2 (germline): LNHNV, YYDKDF (reference sequence). This CDR3 has 13 residues. V gave up 8 bases and J gave up 0 bases, with 10 bases separating them.